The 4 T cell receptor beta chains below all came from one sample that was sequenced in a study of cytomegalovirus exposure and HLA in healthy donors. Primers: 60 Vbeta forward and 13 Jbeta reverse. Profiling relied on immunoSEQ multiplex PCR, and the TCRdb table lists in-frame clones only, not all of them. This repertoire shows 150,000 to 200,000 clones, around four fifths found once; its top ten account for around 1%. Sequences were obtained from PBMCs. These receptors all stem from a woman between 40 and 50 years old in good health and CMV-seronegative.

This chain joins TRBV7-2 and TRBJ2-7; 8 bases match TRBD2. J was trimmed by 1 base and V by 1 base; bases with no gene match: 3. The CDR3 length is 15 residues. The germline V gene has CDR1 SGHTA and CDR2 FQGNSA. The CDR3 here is CASSLDRLASYEQYF. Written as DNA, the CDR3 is TGTGCCAGCAGCTTAGACCGACTAGCGTCCTACGAGCAGTACTTC.

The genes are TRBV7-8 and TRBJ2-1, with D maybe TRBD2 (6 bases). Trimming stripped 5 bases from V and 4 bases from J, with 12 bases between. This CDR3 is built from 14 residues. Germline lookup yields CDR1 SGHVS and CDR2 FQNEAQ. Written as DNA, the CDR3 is TGTGCCAGCAGCACTACAGGACTATACAATGAGCAGTTCTTC. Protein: CASSTTGLYNEQFF.

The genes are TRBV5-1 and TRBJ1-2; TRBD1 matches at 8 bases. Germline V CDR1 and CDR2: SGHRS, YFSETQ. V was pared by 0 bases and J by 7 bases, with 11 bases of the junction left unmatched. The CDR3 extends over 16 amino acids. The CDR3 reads CASSLDPGGARAGYTF. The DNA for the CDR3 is TGCGCCAGCAGCTTGGATCCAGGGGGCGCGAGAGCTGGCTACACCTTC.

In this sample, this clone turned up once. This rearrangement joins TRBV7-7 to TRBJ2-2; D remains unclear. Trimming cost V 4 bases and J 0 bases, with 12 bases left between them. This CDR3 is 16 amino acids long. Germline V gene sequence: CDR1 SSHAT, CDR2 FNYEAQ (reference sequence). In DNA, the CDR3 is TGTGCCAGCAGCTCCCTTCGAGCTACGAACACCGGGGAGCTGTTTTTT. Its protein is CASSSLRATNTGELFF.